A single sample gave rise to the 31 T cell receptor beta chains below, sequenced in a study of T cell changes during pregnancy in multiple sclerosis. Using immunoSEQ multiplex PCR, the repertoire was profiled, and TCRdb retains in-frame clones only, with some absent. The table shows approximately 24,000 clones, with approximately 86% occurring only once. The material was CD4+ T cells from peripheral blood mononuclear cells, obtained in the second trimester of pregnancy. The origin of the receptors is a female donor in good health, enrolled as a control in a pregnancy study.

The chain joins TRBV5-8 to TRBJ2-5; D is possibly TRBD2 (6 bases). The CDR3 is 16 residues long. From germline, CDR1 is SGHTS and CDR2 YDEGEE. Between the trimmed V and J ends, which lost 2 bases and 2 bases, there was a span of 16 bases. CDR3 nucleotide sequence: TGTGCCAGCAGCTTTCGGCAGGGACTTTTTCAAGAGACCCAGTACTTC. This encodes CASSFRQGLFQETQYF.

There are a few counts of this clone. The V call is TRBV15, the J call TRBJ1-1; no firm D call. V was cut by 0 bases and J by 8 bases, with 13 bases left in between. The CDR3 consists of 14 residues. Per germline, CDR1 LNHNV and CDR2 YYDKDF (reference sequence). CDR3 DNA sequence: TGTGCCACCAGCAGAGATAAACGCGCCGCGGAAGCTTTCTTT. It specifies CATSRDKRAAEAFF.

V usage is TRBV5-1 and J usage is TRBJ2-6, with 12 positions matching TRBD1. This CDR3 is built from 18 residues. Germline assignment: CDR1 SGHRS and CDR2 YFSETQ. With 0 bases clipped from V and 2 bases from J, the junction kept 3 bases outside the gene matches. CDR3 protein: CASSLEGQGAPGANVLTF. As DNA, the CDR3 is TGCGCCAGCAGCTTGGAGGGACAGGGGGCGCCTGGGGCCAACGTCCTGACTTTC.

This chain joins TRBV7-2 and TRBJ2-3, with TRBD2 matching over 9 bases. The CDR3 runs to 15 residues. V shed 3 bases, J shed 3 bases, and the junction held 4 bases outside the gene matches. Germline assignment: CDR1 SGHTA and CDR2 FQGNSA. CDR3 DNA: TGTGCCAGCAGCTTTGGCGGGGGGGGGACAGATACGCAGTATTTT. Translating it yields CASSFGGGGTDTQYF. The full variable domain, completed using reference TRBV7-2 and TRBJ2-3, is GAGVSQSPSNKVTEKGKDVELRCDPISGHTALYWYRQSLGQGLEFLIYFQGNSAPDKSGLPSDRFSAERTGGSVSTLTIQRTQQEDSAVYLCASSFGGGGTDTQYFGPGTRLTVL.

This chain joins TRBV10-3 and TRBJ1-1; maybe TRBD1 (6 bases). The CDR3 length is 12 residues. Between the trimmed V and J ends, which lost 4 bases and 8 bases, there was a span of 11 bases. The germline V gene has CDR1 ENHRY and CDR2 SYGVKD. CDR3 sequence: CAISAKGVEAFF. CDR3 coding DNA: TGTGCCATCAGTGCCAAGGGGGTAGAAGCTTTCTTT.

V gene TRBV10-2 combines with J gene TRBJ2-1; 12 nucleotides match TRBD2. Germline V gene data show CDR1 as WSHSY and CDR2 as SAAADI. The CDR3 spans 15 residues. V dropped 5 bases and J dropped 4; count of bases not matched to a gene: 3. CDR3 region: CASSSTSGGYNEQFF. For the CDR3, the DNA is TGCGCCAGCAGTTCTACTAGCGGGGGGTACAATGAGCAGTTCTTC.

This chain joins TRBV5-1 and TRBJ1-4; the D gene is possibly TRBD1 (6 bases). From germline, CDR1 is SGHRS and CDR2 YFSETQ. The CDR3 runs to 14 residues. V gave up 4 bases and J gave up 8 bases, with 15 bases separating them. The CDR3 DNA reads TGCGCCAGCAGCCAGGGGATAGCTAGAGAAAAACTGTTTTTT. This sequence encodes CASSQGIAREKLFF.

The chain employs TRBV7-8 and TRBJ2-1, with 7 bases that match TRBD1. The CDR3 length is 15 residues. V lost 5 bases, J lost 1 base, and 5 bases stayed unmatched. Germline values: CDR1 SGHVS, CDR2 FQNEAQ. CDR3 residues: CASSPDRVSYNEQFF. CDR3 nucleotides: TGTGCCAGCAGCCCCGACAGGGTGTCCTACAATGAGCAGTTCTTC.

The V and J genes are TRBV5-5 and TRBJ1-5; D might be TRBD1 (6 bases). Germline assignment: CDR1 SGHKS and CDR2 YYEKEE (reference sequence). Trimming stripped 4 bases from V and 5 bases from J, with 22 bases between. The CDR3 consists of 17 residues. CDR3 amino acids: CASSPLGAVMPDQPQHF. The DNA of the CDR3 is TGTGCCAGCAGCCCCCTGGGGGCCGTGATGCCCGATCAGCCCCAGCATTTT.

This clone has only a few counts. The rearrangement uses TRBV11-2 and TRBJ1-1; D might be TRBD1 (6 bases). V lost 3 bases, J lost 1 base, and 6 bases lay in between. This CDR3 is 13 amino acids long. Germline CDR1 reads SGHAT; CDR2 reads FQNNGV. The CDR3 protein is CASSFRGNTEAFF. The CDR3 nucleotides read TGTGCCAGCAGCTTCAGGGGGAACACTGAAGCTTTCTTT.

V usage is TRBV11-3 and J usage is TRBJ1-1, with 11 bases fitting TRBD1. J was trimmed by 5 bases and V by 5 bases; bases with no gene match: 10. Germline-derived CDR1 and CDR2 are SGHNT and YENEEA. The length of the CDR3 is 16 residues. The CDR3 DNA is TGTGCCAGCAGCCCAGGACAGGGGGCTAGAGGAACTGAAGCTTTCTTT. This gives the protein CASSPGQGARGTEAFF.

This CDR3 is CASSVGLAGGRSYEQYF. The CDR3 region has the DNA TGTGCCAGCAGCGTAGGGCTAGCGGGGGGCCGCTCCTACGAGCAGTACTTC. V gene TRBV9 combines with J gene TRBJ2-7; 11 positions match TRBD2. In germline, CDR1 is SGDLS, CDR2 YYNGEE. Trimming at V came to 0 bases and at J to 0 bases, leaving 5 bases not matched to a gene. This CDR3 region has 17 residues.

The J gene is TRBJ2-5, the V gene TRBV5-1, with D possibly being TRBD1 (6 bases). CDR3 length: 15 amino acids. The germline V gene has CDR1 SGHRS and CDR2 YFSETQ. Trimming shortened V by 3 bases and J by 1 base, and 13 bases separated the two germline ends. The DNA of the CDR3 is TGCGCCAGCAGCTCCCAAACAGGGCCCCAAGAGACCCAGTACTTC. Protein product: CASSSQTGPQETQYF.

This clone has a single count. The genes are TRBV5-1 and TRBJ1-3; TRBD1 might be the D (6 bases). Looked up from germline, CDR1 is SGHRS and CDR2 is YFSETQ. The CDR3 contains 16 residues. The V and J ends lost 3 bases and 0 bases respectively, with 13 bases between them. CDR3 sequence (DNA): TGCGCCAGCAGCTCCGGCGACAGGAGCTCTGGAAACACCATATATTTT. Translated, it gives CASSSGDRSSGNTIYF.

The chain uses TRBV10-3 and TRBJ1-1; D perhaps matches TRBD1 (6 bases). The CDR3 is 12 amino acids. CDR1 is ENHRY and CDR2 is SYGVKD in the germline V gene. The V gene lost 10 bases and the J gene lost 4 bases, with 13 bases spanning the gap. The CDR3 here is CATGGFSTEAFF. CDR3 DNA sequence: TGTGCCACGGGGGGCTTTAGCACTGAAGCTTTCTTT.

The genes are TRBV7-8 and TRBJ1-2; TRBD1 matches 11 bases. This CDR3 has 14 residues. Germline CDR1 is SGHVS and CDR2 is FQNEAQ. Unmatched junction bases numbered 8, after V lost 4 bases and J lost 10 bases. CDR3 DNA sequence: TGTGCCAGCAGCTGGGATGGGACAGGGGGGCCCTACACCTTC. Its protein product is CASSWDGTGGPYTF.

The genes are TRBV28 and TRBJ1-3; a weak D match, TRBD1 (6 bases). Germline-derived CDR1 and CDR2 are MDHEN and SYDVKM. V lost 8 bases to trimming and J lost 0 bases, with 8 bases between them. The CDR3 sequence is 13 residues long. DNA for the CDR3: TGTGCCAGCGTACAGGGCTCTGGAAACACCATATATTTT. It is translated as CASVQGSGNTIYF. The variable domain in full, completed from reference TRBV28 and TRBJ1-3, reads DVKVTQSSRYLVKRTGEKVFLECVQDMDHENMFWYRQDPGLGLRLIYFSYDVKMKEKGDIPEGYSVSREKKERFSLILESASTNQTSMYLCASVQGSGNTIYFGEGSWLTVV.

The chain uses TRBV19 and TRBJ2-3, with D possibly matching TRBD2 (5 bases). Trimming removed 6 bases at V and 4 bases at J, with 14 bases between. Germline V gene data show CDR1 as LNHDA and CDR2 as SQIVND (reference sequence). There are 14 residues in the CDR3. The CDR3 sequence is CASRMFGVADTQYF. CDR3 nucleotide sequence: TGTGCCAGTAGGATGTTCGGGGTAGCAGATACGCAGTATTTT.

The CDR3 nucleotides are TGTGCCAGCGAGGCGCCGACAGGGACGAATTCACCCCTCCACTTT. Translation gives CASEAPTGTNSPLHF. This sequence joins TRBV19 and TRBJ1-6; TRBD1 aligns across 7 bases. The J segment lost 7 bases and the V segment lost 9 bases, leaving 12 bases of the junction unmatched. This CDR3 spans 15 amino acids. Germline lookup yields CDR1 LNHDA and CDR2 SQIVND (reference sequence).

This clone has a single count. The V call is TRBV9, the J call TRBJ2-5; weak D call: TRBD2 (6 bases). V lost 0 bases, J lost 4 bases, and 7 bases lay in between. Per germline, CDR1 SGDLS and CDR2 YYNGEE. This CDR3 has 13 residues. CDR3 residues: CASSVGRAETQYF. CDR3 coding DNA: TGTGCCAGCAGCGTAGGGAGGGCAGAGACCCAGTACTTC.

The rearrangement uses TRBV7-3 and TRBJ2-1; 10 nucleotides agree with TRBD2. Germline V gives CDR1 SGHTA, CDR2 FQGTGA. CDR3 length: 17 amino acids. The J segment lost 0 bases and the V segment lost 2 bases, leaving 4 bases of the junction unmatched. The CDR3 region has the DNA TGTGCCAGCAGCTTATTTAGCGGGGGGAGCTCCTACAATGAGCAGTTCTTC. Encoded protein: CASSLFSGGSSYNEQFF.

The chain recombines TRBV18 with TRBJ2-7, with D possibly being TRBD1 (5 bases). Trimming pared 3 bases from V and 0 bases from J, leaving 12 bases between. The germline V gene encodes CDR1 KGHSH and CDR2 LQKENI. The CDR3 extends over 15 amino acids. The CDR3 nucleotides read TGTGCCAGCTCACCGCCAGGGATCCCCTCCTACGAGCAGTACTTC. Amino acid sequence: CASSPPGIPSYEQYF.

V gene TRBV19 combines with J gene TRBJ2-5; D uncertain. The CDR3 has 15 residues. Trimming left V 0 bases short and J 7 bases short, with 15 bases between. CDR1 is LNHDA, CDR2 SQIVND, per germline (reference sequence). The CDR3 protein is CASSIEGGEAATQYF. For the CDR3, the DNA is TGTGCCAGTAGTATAGAAGGTGGCGAGGCCGCGACCCAGTACTTC.

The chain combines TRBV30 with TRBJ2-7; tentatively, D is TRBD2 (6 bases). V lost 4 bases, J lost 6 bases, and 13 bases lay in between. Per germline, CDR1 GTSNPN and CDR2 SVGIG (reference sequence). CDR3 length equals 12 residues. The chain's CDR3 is CAWNRGRREQYF. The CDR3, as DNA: TGTGCCTGGAATCGAGGGAGGCGCGAGCAGTACTTC.

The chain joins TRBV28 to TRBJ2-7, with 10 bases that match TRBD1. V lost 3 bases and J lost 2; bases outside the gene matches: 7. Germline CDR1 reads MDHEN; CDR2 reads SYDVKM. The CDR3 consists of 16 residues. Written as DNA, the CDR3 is TGTGCCAGCAGTTTTAGGGACAGGGGATATACCTACGAGCAGTACTTC. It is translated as CASSFRDRGYTYEQYF.

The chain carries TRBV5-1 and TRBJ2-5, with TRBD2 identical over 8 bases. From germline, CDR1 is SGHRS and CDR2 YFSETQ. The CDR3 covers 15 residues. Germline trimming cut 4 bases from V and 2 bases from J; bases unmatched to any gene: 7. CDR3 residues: CASSVSGVRQETQYF. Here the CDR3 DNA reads TGCGCCAGCAGCGTTAGCGGGGTTAGGCAAGAGACCCAGTACTTC.

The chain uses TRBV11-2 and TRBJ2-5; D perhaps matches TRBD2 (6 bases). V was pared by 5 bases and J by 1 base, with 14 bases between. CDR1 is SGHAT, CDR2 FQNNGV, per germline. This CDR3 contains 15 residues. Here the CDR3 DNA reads TGTGCCAGCAGCCTACGGGGACTCCGCCAAGAGACCCAGTACTTC. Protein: CASSLRGLRQETQYF.

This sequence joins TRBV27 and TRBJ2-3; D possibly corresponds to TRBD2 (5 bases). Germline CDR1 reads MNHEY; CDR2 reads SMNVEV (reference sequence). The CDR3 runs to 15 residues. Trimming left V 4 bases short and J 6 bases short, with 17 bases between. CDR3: CASSSHRQRGDTQYF. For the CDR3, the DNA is TGTGCCAGCAGTTCCCATAGGCAGCGCGGGGATACGCAGTATTTT.

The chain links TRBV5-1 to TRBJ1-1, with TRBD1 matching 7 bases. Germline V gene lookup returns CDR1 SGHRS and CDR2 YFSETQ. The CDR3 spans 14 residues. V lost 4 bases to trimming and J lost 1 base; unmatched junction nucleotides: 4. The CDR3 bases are TGCGCCAGCAGCCGACAGGGCCCGAACACTGAAGCTTTCTTT. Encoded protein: CASSRQGPNTEAFF.

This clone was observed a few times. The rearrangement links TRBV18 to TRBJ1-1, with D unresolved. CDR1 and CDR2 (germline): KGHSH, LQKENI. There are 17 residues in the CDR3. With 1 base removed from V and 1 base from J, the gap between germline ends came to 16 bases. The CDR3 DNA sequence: TGTGCCAGCTCACCACTCCCGGAAGGGAGGCGGAACACTGAAGCTTTCTTT. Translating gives CASSPLPEGRRNTEAFF.

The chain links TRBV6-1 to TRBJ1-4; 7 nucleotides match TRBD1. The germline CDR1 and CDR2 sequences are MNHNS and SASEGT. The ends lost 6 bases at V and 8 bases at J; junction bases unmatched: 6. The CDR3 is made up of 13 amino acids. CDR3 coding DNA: TGTGCCAGCAGAAGGGGGCCGGGCGAAAAACTGTTTTTT. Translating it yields CASRRGPGEKLFF.